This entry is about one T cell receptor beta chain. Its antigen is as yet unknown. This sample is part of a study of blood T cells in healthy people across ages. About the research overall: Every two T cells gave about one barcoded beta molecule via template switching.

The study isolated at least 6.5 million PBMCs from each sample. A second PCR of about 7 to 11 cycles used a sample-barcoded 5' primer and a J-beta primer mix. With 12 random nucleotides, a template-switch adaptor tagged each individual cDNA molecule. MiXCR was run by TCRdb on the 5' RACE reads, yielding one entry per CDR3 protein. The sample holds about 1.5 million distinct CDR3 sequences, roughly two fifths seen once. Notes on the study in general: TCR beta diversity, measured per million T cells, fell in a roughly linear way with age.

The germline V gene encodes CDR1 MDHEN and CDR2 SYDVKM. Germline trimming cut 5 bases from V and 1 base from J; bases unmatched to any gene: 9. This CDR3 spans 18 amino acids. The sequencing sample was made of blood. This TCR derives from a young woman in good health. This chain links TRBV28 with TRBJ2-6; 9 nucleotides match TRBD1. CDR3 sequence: CASSTPGQGGSGANVLTF. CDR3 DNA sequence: TGTGCCAGCAGTACCCCGGGACAGGGAGGTTCTGGGGCCAACGTCCTGACTTTC.